These 14 T cell receptor beta chains came from one sample sequenced in a study of human T cells and chemical hapten exposure. Time point in this sample: patch test 1, 2 weeks after DPC sensitization. Noted treatment: therapeutic diphenylcyclopropenone sensitization with weekly scalp DPC. MiXCR was run by TCRdb on the RACE reads, yielding one entry per CDR3 protein. The table has roughly 190,000 distinct CDR3 sequences, 20% to 25% seen once. Sequences were derived from whole blood, sampled in connection with sensitization to the hapten diphenylcyclopropenone (DPC). These receptors were obtained from a woman in her fifties or sixties with alopecia areata. Some clones in this sample may be carry-over from other donors' samples.

This sequence joins TRBV14 and TRBJ1-1; no firm D call. The ends were cut back, 0 bases at V and 6 bases at J, with 11 bases in the middle. The CDR3 spans 14 residues. Germline V gives CDR1 SGHDN, CDR2 FVKESK. CDR3 sequence reads: CASSQDAQRAEAFF. For the CDR3, the DNA is TGTGCCAGCAGCCAAGATGCCCAAAGGGCTGAAGCTTTCTTT.

There are a few counts of this clonotype. This chain connects TRBV28 to TRBJ1-2; D possibly corresponds to TRBD1 (6 bases). The ends were cut back, 10 bases at V and 1 base at J, with 16 bases in the middle. The CDR3 has 14 amino acids. Germline loops: CDR1 MDHEN, CDR2 SYDVKM. As DNA, the CDR3 is TGTGCCACCCAGGACAGAACGAGTAACTATGGCTACACCTTC. Translated, it gives CATQDRTSNYGYTF.

This clonotype was picked up a small number of times. This chain joins TRBV5-1 and TRBJ2-5; TRBD1 aligns across 7 bases. The CDR3 length is 16 residues. The V gene's germline CDR1 is SGHRS and CDR2 YFSETQ. After removal of 0 bases from V and 0 bases from J, the junction contained 5 bases not matched to a gene. CDR3 amino acids: CASSLAGDRNQETQYF. The CDR3, as DNA: TGCGCCAGCAGCTTGGCCGGGGACAGAAACCAAGAGACCCAGTACTTC. Based on the CDR3 plus reference TRBV5-1 and TRBJ2-5, the full variable domain is KAGVTQTPRYLIKTRGQQVTLSCSPISGHRSVSWYQQTPGQGLQFLFEYFSETQRNKGNFPGRFSGRQFSNSRSEMNVSTLELGDSALYLCASSLAGDRNQETQYFGPGTRLLVL.

The chain employs TRBV7-8 and TRBJ2-1; 8 bases match TRBD2. After removal of 5 bases from V and 2 bases from J, the junction contained 5 bases not matched to a gene. The CDR3 consists of 15 residues. Germline V gives CDR1 SGHVS, CDR2 FQNEAQ. CDR3 coding DNA: TGTGCCAGCAGCCGTAGCGGGGATCCCTACAATGAGCAGTTCTTC. It yields the protein CASSRSGDPYNEQFF.

This chain joins TRBV7-9 and TRBJ2-7; D perhaps matches TRBD2 (5 bases). The CDR3 totals 13 residues. V was pared by 8 bases and J by 0 bases, with 11 bases between. CDR1 and CDR2 (germline): SEHNR, FQNEAQ (reference sequence). CDR3 DNA: TGTGCCAGCTTACGGGATCCCTCCTACGAGCAGTACTTC. Translation gives CASLRDPSYEQYF.

A few counts support this clonotype. The junction shows a germline mismatch at one end, possibly a read error. The chain couples TRBV18 to TRBJ2-7, with 13 positions matching TRBD2. The CDR3 runs 14 residues. CDR1 KGHSH and CDR2 LQKENI come from the germline V gene. The chain's CDR3 is CASSPGLAGVLLIF. CDR3 nucleotides: TGTGCCAGCTCACCCGGACTAGCGGGAGTTCTACTCATTTTC.

The CDR3 reads CASTRGPNQPQHF. CDR3 in DNA: TGTGCCAGCACCAGGGGGCCCAATCAGCCCCAGCATTTT. The gene calls are TRBV5-5 and TRBJ1-5; 8 nucleotides agree with TRBD1. Germline trimming cut 6 bases from V and 3 bases from J; bases unmatched to any gene: 2. The CDR3 is 13 amino acids. From germline, CDR1 is SGHKS and CDR2 YYEKEE (reference sequence).

The V gene is TRBV5-1, the J gene TRBJ2-3, with D unclear. The V and J ends lost 4 bases and 2 bases respectively, with 14 bases between them. The CDR3 sequence is 15 residues long. Germline values: CDR1 SGHRS, CDR2 YFSETQ. The CDR3 spells CASSITEAITDTQYF. CDR3 DNA sequence: TGCGCCAGCAGCATTACAGAAGCGATCACAGATACGCAGTATTTT.

This clonotype showed up just a few times. The V gene is TRBV4-2, the J gene TRBJ2-7; 10 positions match TRBD2. V gave up 3 bases and J gave up 6 bases; unmatched junction bases: 8. Per germline, CDR1 LGHNA and CDR2 YNFKEQ. The CDR3 loop spans 15 amino acids. The CDR3 DNA reads as TGTGCCAGCAGCCATGCCGGGACTAGCGTTTTCGAGCAGTACTTC. This encodes CASSHAGTSVFEQYF.

J is TRBJ1-3 and V is TRBV4-1; D unresolved. Germline loops: CDR1 MGHRA, CDR2 YSYEKL. The germline V and J ends were trimmed by 4 bases and 0 bases, with 10 bases remaining between them. CDR3 length: 15 amino acids. The CDR3 DNA reads TGCGCCAGCAGCCGGGAATTATACTCTGGAAACACCATATATTTT. Translated, it gives CASSRELYSGNTIYF.

This clonotype was seen more than once but under ten times. This chain links TRBV24-1 with TRBJ2-5; D possibly corresponds to TRBD1 (6 bases). Trimming shortened V by 4 bases and J by 5 bases, and 13 bases separated the two germline ends. The CDR3 contains 14 residues. CDR1 is KGHDR and CDR2 is SFDVKD in the germline V gene. For the CDR3, the DNA is TGTGCCACCAGTGACGGGACACGCAGCGAGACCCAGTACTTC. It codes for CATSDGTRSETQYF.

The J gene is TRBJ1-5, the V gene TRBV19, with 7 bases that match TRBD1. The CDR3 is 14 residues long. V lost 3 bases and J lost 4; bases outside the gene matches: 3. CDR1 is LNHDA, CDR2 SQIVND, per germline (reference sequence). The CDR3 DNA reads TGTGCCAGTAGTATGATGGACAGGAATCAGCCCCAGCATTTT. It yields the protein CASSMMDRNQPQHF.

This clonotype was counted only a few times. The gene calls are TRBV11-1 and TRBJ1-1; D is unresolved. Deletions cut 3 bases from V and 1 base from J, with 9 bases between. Germline V gene lookup returns CDR1 SGHAT and CDR2 FQDESV (reference sequence). CDR3 length equals 14 residues. CDR3 sequence: CASSLIVENTEAFF. CDR3 nucleotide sequence: TGTGCCAGCAGCTTGATAGTGGAGAACACTGAAGCTTTCTTT.

The chain uses TRBV27 and TRBJ2-7; D is ambiguous. Germline V lookup: CDR1 MNHEY, CDR2 SMNVEV (reference sequence). The ends were cut back, 5 bases at V and 4 bases at J, with 18 bases in the middle. The CDR3 extends over 15 amino acids. The CDR3 sequence is CASSPSRTSVYEQYF. Written as DNA, the CDR3 is TGTGCCAGCAGTCCGTCGAGGACGTCAGTTTACGAGCAGTACTTC.